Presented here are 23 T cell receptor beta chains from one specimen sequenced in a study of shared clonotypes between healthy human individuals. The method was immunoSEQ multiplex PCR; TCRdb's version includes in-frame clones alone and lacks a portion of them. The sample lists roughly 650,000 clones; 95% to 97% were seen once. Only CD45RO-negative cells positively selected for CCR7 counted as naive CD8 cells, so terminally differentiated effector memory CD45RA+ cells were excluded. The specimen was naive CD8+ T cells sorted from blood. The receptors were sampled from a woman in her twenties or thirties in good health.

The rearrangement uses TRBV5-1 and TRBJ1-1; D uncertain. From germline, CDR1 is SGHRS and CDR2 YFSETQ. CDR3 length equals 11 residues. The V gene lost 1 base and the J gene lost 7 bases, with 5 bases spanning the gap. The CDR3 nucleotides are TGCGCCAGCAGCTTGATGGGTGAAGCTTTCTTT. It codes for CASSLMGEAFF.

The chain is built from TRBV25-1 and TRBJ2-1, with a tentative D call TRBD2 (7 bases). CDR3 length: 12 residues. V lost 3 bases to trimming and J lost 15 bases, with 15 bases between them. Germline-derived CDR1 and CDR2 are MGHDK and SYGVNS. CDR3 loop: CASSEGGGRRFF. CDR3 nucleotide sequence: TGTGCCAGCAGTGAGGGAGGGGGGCGTCGGTTCTTC.

The CDR3 spells CASSPHLGGLDEQYF. CDR3 nucleotides: TGTGCCAGCAGCCCCCATCTCGGGGGTCTAGACGAGCAGTACTTC. The gene calls are TRBV5-6 and TRBJ2-7, with a weak D call TRBD2 (6 bases). V was pared by 4 bases and J by 5 bases, with 19 bases between. The CDR3 consists of 15 residues. CDR1 SGHDT and CDR2 YYEEEE come from the germline V gene.

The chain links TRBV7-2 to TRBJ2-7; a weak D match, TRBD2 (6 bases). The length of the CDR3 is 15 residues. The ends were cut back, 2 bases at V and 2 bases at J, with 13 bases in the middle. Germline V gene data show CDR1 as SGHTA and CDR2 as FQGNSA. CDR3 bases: TGTGCCAGCAGCTTAAGCCCTAGCGCCGCCTACGAGCAGTACTTC. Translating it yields CASSLSPSAAYEQYF.

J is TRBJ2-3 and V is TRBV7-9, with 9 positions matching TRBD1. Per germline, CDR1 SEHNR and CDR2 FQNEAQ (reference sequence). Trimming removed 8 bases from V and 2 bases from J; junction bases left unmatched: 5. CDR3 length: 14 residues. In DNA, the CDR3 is TGTGCCAGCTTCGGACAGGGGTTCACAGATACGCAGTATTTT. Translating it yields CASFGQGFTDTQYF.

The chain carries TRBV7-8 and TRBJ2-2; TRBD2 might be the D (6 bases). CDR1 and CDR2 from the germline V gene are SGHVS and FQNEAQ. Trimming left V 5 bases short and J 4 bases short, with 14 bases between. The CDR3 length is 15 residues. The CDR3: CASSLLAPSTGELFF. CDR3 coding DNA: TGTGCCAGCAGCCTTCTAGCGCCTAGCACCGGGGAGCTGTTTTTT.

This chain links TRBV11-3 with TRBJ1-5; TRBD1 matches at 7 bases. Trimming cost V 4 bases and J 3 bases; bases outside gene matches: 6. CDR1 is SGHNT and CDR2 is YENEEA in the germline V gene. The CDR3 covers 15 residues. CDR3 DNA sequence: TGTGCCAGCAGCTCAGGGACAGCCTACAATCAGCCCCAGCATTTT. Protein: CASSSGTAYNQPQHF.

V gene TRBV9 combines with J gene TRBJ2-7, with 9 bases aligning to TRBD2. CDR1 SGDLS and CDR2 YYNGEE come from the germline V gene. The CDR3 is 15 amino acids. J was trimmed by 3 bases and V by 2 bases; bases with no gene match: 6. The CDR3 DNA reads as TGTGCCAGCAGCGTCTCCGGGACTAGCCACTACGAGCAGTACTTC. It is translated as CASSVSGTSHYEQYF.

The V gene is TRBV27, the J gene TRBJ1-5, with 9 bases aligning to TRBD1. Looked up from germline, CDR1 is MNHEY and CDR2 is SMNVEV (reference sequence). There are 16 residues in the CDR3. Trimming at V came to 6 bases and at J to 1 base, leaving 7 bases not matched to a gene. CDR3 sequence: CASRRQGDGSNQPQHF. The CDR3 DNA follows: TGTGCCAGCAGAAGACAGGGGGATGGGAGCAATCAGCCCCAGCATTTT.

The CDR3 loop is CASSITSGSGNEQFF. The CDR3 coding sequence is TGTGCCAGCAGTATTACTAGCGGGAGCGGTAATGAGCAGTTCTTC. The rearrangement links TRBV6-5 to TRBJ2-1; 11 bases map to TRBD2. The CDR3 covers 15 residues. Germline CDR1 reads MNHEY; CDR2 reads SVGAGI. After removal of 5 bases from V and 7 bases from J, the junction contained 7 bases not matched to a gene.

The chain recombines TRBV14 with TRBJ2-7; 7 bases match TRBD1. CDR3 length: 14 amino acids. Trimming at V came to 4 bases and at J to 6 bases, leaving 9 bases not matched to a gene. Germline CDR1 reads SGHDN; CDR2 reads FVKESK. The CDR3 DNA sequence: TGTGCCAGCAGCCTTTCGACAGGGTGGGGCGAGCAGTACTTC. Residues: CASSLSTGWGEQYF.

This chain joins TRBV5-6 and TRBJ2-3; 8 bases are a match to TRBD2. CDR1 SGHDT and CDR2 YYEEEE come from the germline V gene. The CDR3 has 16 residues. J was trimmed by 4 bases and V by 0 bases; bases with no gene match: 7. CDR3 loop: CASSLGQRERADTQYF. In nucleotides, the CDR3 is TGTGCCAGCAGCTTGGGCCAGCGGGAGAGGGCAGATACGCAGTATTTT.

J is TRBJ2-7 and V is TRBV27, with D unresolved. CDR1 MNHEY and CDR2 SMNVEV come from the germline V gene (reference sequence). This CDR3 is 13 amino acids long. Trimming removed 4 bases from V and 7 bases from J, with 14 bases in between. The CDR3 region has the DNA TGTGCCAGCAGTTCAAACCCCGGTAGGGAGCAGTACTTC. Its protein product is CASSSNPGREQYF.

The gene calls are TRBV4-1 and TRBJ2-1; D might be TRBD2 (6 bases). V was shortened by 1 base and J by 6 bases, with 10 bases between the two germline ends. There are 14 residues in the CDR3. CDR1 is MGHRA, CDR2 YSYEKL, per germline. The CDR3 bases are TGCGCCAGCAGCCAAGTAGGAGGGACCAATGAGCAGTTCTTC. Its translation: CASSQVGGTNEQFF.

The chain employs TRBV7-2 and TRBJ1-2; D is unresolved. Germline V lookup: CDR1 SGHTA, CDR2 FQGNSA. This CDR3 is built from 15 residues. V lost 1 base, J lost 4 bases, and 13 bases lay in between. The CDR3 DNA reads TGTGCCAGCAGCTTAGATGTGGACGGGTTCTATGGCTACACCTTC. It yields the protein CASSLDVDGFYGYTF.

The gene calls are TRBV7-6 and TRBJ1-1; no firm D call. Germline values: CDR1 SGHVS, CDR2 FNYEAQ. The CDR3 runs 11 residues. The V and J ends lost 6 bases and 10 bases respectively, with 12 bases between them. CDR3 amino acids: CASRNPPGAFF. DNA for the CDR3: TGTGCCAGCAGGAACCCGCCCGGAGCTTTCTTT. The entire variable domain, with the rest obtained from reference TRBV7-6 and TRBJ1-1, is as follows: GAGVSQSPRYKVTKRGQDVALRCDPISGHVSLYWYRQALGQGPEFLTYFNYEAQQDKSGLPNDRFSAERPEGSISTLTIQRTEQRDSAMYRCASRNPPGAFFGQGTRLTVV.

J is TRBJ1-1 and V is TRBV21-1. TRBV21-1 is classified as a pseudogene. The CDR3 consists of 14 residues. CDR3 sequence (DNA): TGTGCCAGCCGCAAAAAGAGAAAGGGTTCTGAAGCTTTCTTT. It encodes CASRKKRKGSEAFF.

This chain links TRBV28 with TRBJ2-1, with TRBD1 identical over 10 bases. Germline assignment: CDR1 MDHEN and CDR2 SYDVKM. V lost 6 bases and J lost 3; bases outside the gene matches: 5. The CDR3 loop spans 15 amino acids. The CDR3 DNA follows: TGTGCCAGCAGGACAGGGGGCACCTTCTACAATGAGCAGTTCTTC. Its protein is CASRTGGTFYNEQFF.

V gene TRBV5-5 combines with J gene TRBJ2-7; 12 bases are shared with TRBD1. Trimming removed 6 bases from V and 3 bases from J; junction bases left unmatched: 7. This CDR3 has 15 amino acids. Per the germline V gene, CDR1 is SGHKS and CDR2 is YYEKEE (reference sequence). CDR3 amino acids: CASTAGQGALYEQYF. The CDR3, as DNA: TGTGCCAGCACTGCGGGACAGGGGGCTCTCTACGAGCAGTACTTC. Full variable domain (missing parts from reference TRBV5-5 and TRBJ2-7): DAGVTQSPTHLIKTRGQQVTLRCSPISGHKSVSWYQQVLGQGPQFIFQYYEKEERGRGNFPDRFSARQFPNYSSELNVNALLLGDSALYLCASTAGQGALYEQYFGPGTRLTVT.

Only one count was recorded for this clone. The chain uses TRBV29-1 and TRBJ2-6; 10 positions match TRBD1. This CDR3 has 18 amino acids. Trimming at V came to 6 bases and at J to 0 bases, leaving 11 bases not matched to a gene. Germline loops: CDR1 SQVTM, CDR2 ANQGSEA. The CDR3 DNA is TGCAGCGTCGGGACAGGGGCTCCTTTAACCTCTGGGGCCAACGTCCTGACTTTC. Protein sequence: CSVGTGAPLTSGANVLTF.

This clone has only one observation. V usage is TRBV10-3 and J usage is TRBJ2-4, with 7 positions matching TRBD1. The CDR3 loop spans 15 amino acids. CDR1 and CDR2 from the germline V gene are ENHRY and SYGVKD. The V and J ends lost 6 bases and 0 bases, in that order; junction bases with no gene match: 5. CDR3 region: CAISDRAVAKNIQYF. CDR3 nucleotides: TGTGCCATCAGCGACAGGGCCGTAGCCAAAAACATTCAGTACTTC.

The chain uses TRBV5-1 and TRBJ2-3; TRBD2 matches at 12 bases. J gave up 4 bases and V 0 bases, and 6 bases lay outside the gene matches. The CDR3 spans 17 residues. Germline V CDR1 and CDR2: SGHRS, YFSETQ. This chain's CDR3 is CASSLGLAGASADTQYF. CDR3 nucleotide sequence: TGCGCCAGCAGCTTGGGACTAGCGGGAGCGTCAGCAGATACGCAGTATTTT.

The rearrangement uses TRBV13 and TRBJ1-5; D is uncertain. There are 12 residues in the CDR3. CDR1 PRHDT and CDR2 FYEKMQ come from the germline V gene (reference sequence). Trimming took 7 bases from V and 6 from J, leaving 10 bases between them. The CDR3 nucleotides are TGTGCCAGCACCACGGGTGGTCAGCCCCAGCATTTT. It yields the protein CASTTGGQPQHF.